This entry is about one T cell receptor (beta chain). This record belongs to a study of brain T cells in children with intractable seizures. The protocol was immunoSEQ multiplex PCR, while the TCRdb copy is restricted to in-frame clones and leaves out a portion. The sample lists about 350,000 clones, nearly 95% occurring once. Specified time point: blood from clinic visit 5 months post-surgery; TSC patient then seizure free. This clonotype originated in a boy under two years old with tuberous sclerosis and intractable seizures. Material: peripheral blood, obtained less than 6 months after surgery.

The CDR3 region has the DNA TGTGCCAGCAGCCCCTGGGAGGGGGCGGCGACTGAAGCTTTCTTT. This codes for CASSPWEGAATEAFF. The V and J genes are TRBV11-3 and TRBJ1-1; 7 nucleotides line up with TRBD1. CDR1 SGHNT and CDR2 YENEEA come from the germline V gene. The CDR3 length is 15 residues. V gave up 5 bases and J gave up 5 bases; unmatched junction bases: 11.